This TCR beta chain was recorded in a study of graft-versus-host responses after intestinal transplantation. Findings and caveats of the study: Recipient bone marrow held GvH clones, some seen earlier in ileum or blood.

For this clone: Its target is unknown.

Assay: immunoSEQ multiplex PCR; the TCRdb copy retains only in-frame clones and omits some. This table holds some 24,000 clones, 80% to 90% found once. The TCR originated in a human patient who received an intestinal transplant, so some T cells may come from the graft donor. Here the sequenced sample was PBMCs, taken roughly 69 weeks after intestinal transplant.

As DNA, the CDR3 is TGTGCCAGCATACCGGACAGGGTGACTTTCTTT. As protein: CASIPDRVTFF. V gene TRBV2 combines with J gene TRBJ1-1; TRBD1 agrees at 8 bases. The CDR3 sequence is 11 residues long. The V segment lost 7 bases and the J segment 12 bases; nucleotides outside the gene matches: 7. Per the germline V gene, CDR1 is SNHLY and CDR2 is FYNNEI.